The sequence of this T cell receptor beta chain was determined in a study of blood T cells in healthy people across ages (dated by TCRdb to 2013 to 2016). Regarding the study in general: In model experiments, template switching captured roughly one uniquely barcoded TCR beta cDNA molecule for every two T cells. The study measured age-related changes in TCR beta repertoire diversity using deep sequencing normalized with unique cDNA molecular identifiers. Four age groups were formed from the donors: young (average about 16 years), middle-aged (approximately 40), aged (roughly 56) and long-lived (around 82). To avoid experimental bias, donors of different ages were spread randomly across the sequencing lanes. For two donors (one aged 18 to 29 and one aged 80 or older), the study analyzed two additional independent replicas of 1 million unique cDNA reads from the same blood draw.

The donors were roughly 40 Caucasian individuals from Russia, aged 6 to 90 years, who were systemically healthy. About 9.8 milliliters of peripheral blood were drawn from each donor into EDTA-treated Vacutainer tubes. PBMCs were isolated by Ficoll-Paque density-gradient centrifugation, with at least 7 million obtained per sample. Total RNA was extracted from PBMCs with Trizol reagent, with at least 5 micrograms obtained per sample. The percentages of naive CD45RAhigh/CD27high T cells were determined by flow cytometry on a PBMC aliquot from every donor. As for this clonotype: Its antigen is not yet known. Base-call qualities are not available, and no considerably larger clone is one nucleotide away.

Broad study findings and their caveats: Compared with the aged group, the long-lived group had more naive CD4+ T cells, fewer expanded clones and increased TCR diversity, a pattern suggesting age selection. There was a strong correlation between observed TCR beta diversity and the percentage of naive T cells measured by flow cytometry. Estimates of total diversity from one million sequenced T cells were regarded as lower bounds and underestimates. Bulk unsorted PBMC profiling prevented conclusive comparison of naive and antigen-experienced compartments. As age increased, observed TCR beta diversity per million T cells dropped in a roughly linear way, and a significant reduction was already evident by age about 40. The CMV infection status of donors was not known, potentially confounding age-related changes in expanded clonotypes.

The germline V gene supplies CDR1 SGHTA and CDR2 FQGNSA. From the cysteine up to the phenylalanine, the CDR3 has a length of 15 residues. This entry keeps only the CDR3 DNA: 45 bases, framed from base 1. At the junction V is shortened by 1 base and J by 7 bases, with 17 bases in between. The library was generated by 5' RACE. The instrument given in TCRdb is Illumina HiSeq 2500. A second about 7 to 12 cycle PCR used a sample-barcoded 5' primer and a J-beta primer mix. A unique molecular identifier was introduced onto each TCR beta cDNA molecule by a template-switch 5' adaptor carrying 12 random nucleotides. Each sample yielded at least 2.5 million CDR3-containing paired-end reads. The Mint cDNA synthesis kit, primed by a TRBC-specific oligonucleotide, was used to synthesize first-strand cDNA from all RNA. Following uracil-DNA glycosylase treatment, a first 18-cycle PCR with universal primers M1SS and BC2_uni_R was performed on all cDNA. Per the authors' processing: For normalization, 1 million high-quality reads were randomly selected from each sample, with every read carrying a distinct molecular identifier. Reads with shared molecular identifiers were discarded instead of being binned into consensus sequences. MiTCR, set to a Q25 quality threshold and the strictest error-elimination algorithm, was used for CDR3 identification, clonotype clustering and error correction. A nonparametric unseen species model with Euler transformation was used to estimate a lower bound on total TCR beta diversity. TCRdb reworked the public reads: Q25 trimming with fastp, MiXCR clone assembly, productive beta chains retained. Under each unique CDR3 protein, matching rows form one entry showing the most common genes and DNA. It is TCRdb's table, rather than the study itself, that gives the V and J calls and clone size. In this sample the table shows roughly 2 million distinct CDR3 sequences, about 50% of which occur a single time. Together, the top ten hold approximately 2.1% of the sample.

The sequence was collected from a middle-aged woman in good health. Recombination joined TRBV7-2 with TRBJ2-7; the D segment could be TRBD2, given 6 matching bases. Sequencing was performed on blood. The DNA reads as follows: TGTGCCAGCAGCTTAGGGGGACTGAAATCCGGGGAGCAGTACTTC. It translates to CASSLGGLKSGEQYF.